Below, 23 T cell receptor beta chains from the same sample are listed, as sequenced in a study of neurological immune-mediated disorders. One entry per CDR3 protein results from TCRdb running MiXCR on the 5' RACE reads. The table records about 23,000 distinct CDR3 sequences, roughly an eighth of them present only once. Material: PBMCs. The receptors here all came from a woman aged 60 to 75 with HTLV-1-associated myelopathy (HAM/TSP).

In this sample, this clonotype turned up many times. This chain links TRBV20-1 with TRBJ1-2, with a tentative D call TRBD1 (6 bases). This CDR3 comprises 16 residues. Germline loops: CDR1 DFQATT, CDR2 SNEGSKA (reference sequence). V lost 0 bases and J 1 base, leaving 15 bases between the germline ends. CDR3 nucleotide sequence: TGCAGTGCTAGAGATCAGGACAGATATAGTAACTATGGCTACACCTTC. Its translation is CSARDQDRYSNYGYTF.

This clonotype was observed at least ten times. This chain joins TRBV5-1 and TRBJ1-2; TRBD1 aligns across 9 bases. CDR3 length: 14 amino acids. V lost 2 bases, J lost 8 bases, and 7 bases stayed unmatched. Germline-derived CDR1 and CDR2 are SGHRS and YFSETQ. CDR3 sequence reads: CASSFSGQGEGYTF. The DNA for the CDR3 is TGCGCCAGCAGCTTTTCGGGACAGGGTGAAGGCTACACCTTC. The whole variable domain, filled in from reference TRBV5-1 and TRBJ1-2, reads KAGVTQTPRYLIKTRGQQVTLSCSPISGHRSVSWYQQTPGQGLQFLFEYFSETQRNKGNFPGRFSGRQFSNSRSEMNVSTLELGDSALYLCASSFSGQGEGYTFGSGTRLTVV.

There are many counts of this clonotype. This chain links TRBV3-1 with TRBJ2-2; the D is unclear. Germline V CDR1 and CDR2: LGHDT, YNNKEL (reference sequence). The V and J ends lost 4 bases and 7 bases respectively, with 16 bases between them. The CDR3 contains 15 residues. CDR3 in DNA: TGTGCCAGCAGCCGAGAGGACCTCGGTGACGGGGAGCTGTTTTTT. Its protein is CASSREDLGDGELFF.

This clonotype was seen repeatedly, ten times or more. The chain is built from TRBV5-1 and TRBJ1-2; D possibly corresponds to TRBD1 (6 bases). V was trimmed by 4 bases and J by 7 bases, leaving 17 bases between them. The CDR3 consists of 14 residues. The germline V gene encodes CDR1 SGHRS and CDR2 YFSETQ. The DNA for the CDR3 is TGCGCCAGCAGCCACGGACAGCGATCAGCTGGCTACACCTTC. Translated: CASSHGQRSAGYTF.

This clonotype was counted between two and nine times. This chain joins TRBV30 and TRBJ1-2; TRBD1 is a possible D gene (5 bases). With 2 bases removed from V and 3 bases from J, the gap between germline ends came to 16 bases. The CDR3 covers 15 residues. Germline CDR1 reads GTSNPN; CDR2 reads SVGIG (reference sequence). Here the CDR3 DNA reads TGTGCCTGGAGTAAGATCCAGGGAGGAGACTATGGCTACACCTTC. Translated: CAWSKIQGGDYGYTF.

This clonotype has a count of ten or more. The J gene is TRBJ2-7, the V gene TRBV14, with D tentatively TRBD2 (6 bases). Trimming took 5 bases from V and 2 from J, leaving 13 bases between them. This CDR3 has 14 residues. The germline gives CDR1 SGHDN, CDR2 FVKESK. This CDR3 is CASSRDLSAYEQYF. The CDR3 nucleotides read TGTGCCAGCAGCAGGGACTTATCAGCCTACGAGCAGTACTTC.

This clonotype was seen repeatedly, ten times or more. The V and J genes are TRBV11-3 and TRBJ2-5, with D maybe TRBD1 (5 bases). The CDR3 is 14 residues long. Germline V gives CDR1 SGHNT, CDR2 YENEEA. V lost 5 bases to trimming and J lost 1 base, with 11 bases between them. CDR3 in DNA: TGTGCCAGCAGCGCCGGACACTTCCAAGAGACCCAGTACTTC. Its protein product is CASSAGHFQETQYF.

This clonotype was seen many times. CDR3 region: CSVLRTGGTEAFF. The CDR3 nucleotides read TGCAGCGTCCTCCGGACAGGGGGCACTGAAGCTTTCTTT. The rearrangement links TRBV29-1 to TRBJ1-1, with 10 nucleotides matching TRBD1. Looked up from germline, CDR1 is SQVTM and CDR2 is ANQGSEA. This CDR3 region has 13 residues. V lost 6 bases to trimming and J lost 4 bases; unmatched junction nucleotides: 5.

The table lists this clonotype with a count of one. In DNA form, the CDR3 reads TGTGCCAGCAGCCTTAACTCCTACAATGAGCAGTTCTTC. Protein product: CASSLNSYNEQFF. V is TRBV12-3 or TRBV12-4 and J is TRBJ2-1; D is unclear. The CDR3 extends over 13 amino acids. V lost 6 bases to trimming and J lost 0 bases, with 6 bases between them.

This clonotype was seen ten or more times. This sequence joins TRBV5-6 and TRBJ1-5, with a possible D match to TRBD1 (5 bases). The germline gives CDR1 SGHDT, CDR2 YYEEEE. Trimming cost V 2 bases and J 4 bases, with 13 bases left between them. This CDR3 has 15 amino acids. As DNA, the CDR3 is TGTGCCAGCAGCTTTTGGGGCAGCAAAAATCAGCCCCAGCATTTT. It specifies CASSFWGSKNQPQHF.

This clonotype appeared a single time. The genes are TRBV7-9 and TRBJ1-2, with 9 bases matching TRBD1. The CDR3 contains 14 residues. The ends lost 5 bases at V and 8 bases at J; junction bases unmatched: 9. Germline values: CDR1 SEHNR, CDR2 FQNEAQ (reference sequence). The CDR3 here is CASSRTGEVWGYTF. As DNA, the CDR3 is TGTGCCAGCAGCCGGACAGGGGAGGTTTGGGGCTACACCTTC. The full variable domain, in which reference TRBV7-9 and TRBJ1-2 provide the parts outside the CDR3, is DTGVSQNPRHKITKRGQNVTFRCDPISEHNRLYWYRQTLGQGPEFLTYFQNEAQLEKSRLLSDRFSAERPKGSFSTLEIQRTEQGDSAMYLCASSRTGEVWGYTFGSGTRLTVV.

This clonotype was seen at least ten times. This rearrangement joins TRBV12-3 or TRBV12-4 to TRBJ2-7; TRBD2 matches at 7 bases. Trimming took 3 bases from V and 6 from J; bases not matched to a gene: 8. The CDR3 is 14 residues long. CDR3 amino acids: CASSLGGVVSEQYF. For the CDR3, the DNA is TGTGCCAGCAGTTTGGGGGGGGTGGTCAGCGAGCAGTACTTC.

This clonotype was detected many times. The chain is built from TRBV10-3 and TRBJ2-7, with TRBD1 identical over 7 bases. V was clipped by 5 bases and J by 3 bases; unmatched bases: 7. The CDR3 length is 14 residues. Germline CDR1 ENHRY, CDR2 SYGVKD. The CDR3 DNA reads TGTGCCATCAGTCTCCGGGACAGAAGCTACGAGCAGTACTTC. It yields the protein CAISLRDRSYEQYF.

This clonotype has only a few counts. The CDR3, as DNA: TGTGCCAGCAGCTTAGTTCAGGGGCGCACTGAAGCTTTCTTT. Amino acids: CASSLVQGRTEAFF. This rearrangement joins TRBV7-2 to TRBJ1-1; tentatively, D is TRBD1 (6 bases). V was shortened by 1 base and J by 4 bases, with 10 bases between the two germline ends. The CDR3 covers 14 residues. Per the germline V gene, CDR1 is SGHTA and CDR2 is FQGNSA. Based on the CDR3 plus reference TRBV7-2 and TRBJ1-1, the full variable domain is GAGVSQSPSNKVTEKGKDVELRCDPISGHTALYWYRQSLGQGLEFLIYFQGNSAPDKSGLPSDRFSAERTGGSVSTLTIQRTQQEDSAVYLCASSLVQGRTEAFFGQGTRLTVV.

The table lists this clonotype with many counts. The genes are TRBV5-4 and TRBJ2-1; 9 bases are shared with TRBD2. J lost 2 bases, V lost 4 bases, and 7 bases had no gene match. Germline-derived CDR1 and CDR2 are SGHNT and YYREEE (reference sequence). The CDR3 runs to 16 residues. For the CDR3, the DNA is TGTGCCAGCAGCCCCTCAGGACTAGCGCCCTACAATGAGCAGTTCTTC. Translating it yields CASSPSGLAPYNEQFF.

In this sample, this clonotype turned up many times. V usage is TRBV20-1 and J usage is TRBJ2-3, with TRBD2 identical over 9 bases. CDR3 length equals 16 residues. V shed 1 base and J 8 bases; nucleotides not matched to a gene: 13. Germline lookup yields CDR1 DFQATT and CDR2 SNEGSKA (reference sequence). In DNA, the CDR3 is TGCAGTGCTAGAGTGCCCCTTGCGGGGGGGCCCTCTACGCAGTATTTT. As protein: CSARVPLAGGPSTQYF.

The rearrangement links TRBV7-2 to TRBJ2-7, with 7 positions matching TRBD2. The CDR3 spans 14 residues. J lost 7 bases, V lost 4 bases, and 10 bases had no gene match. The V gene's germline CDR1 is SGHTA and CDR2 FQGNSA. CDR3 residues: CASSSGRANLEQYF. CDR3 sequence (DNA): TGTGCCAGCAGCTCGGGGAGGGCGAATCTGGAGCAGTACTTC.

This clonotype was observed at least ten times. The V call is TRBV5-1, the J call TRBJ1-2; TRBD1 matches at 7 bases. Germline-derived CDR1 and CDR2 are SGHRS and YFSETQ. The CDR3 contains 16 residues. The V gene end was trimmed by 0 bases and the J gene end by 2 bases; junction bases not matched to a gene: 7. DNA of the CDR3: TGCGCCAGCAGCTTGGGGCTGGGGACAGCCAACTATGGCTACACCTTC. This gives the protein CASSLGLGTANYGYTF.

This clonotype is categorized as medium-sized (0.01 to 0.1%). The chain recombines TRBV20-1 with TRBJ2-3; D uncertain. Trimming pared 3 bases from V and 5 bases from J, leaving 12 bases between. Germline CDR1 DFQATT, CDR2 SNEGSKA (reference sequence). The CDR3 is made up of 13 amino acids. CDR3 in DNA: TGCAGTGCTAGTTCGGTGGTGGGAGATACGCAGTATTTT. Translated, it gives CSASSVVGDTQYF.

This clonotype was counted at least ten times. This chain connects TRBV29-1 to TRBJ2-5; D remains ambiguous. Per the germline V gene, CDR1 is SQVTM and CDR2 is ANQGSEA. The V and J ends lost 4 bases and 2 bases respectively, with 11 bases between them. This CDR3 has 13 residues. The chain's CDR3 is CSVARQKQETQYF. The CDR3 coding sequence is TGCAGCGTTGCGAGGCAGAAGCAAGAGACCCAGTACTTC.

This chain joins TRBV15 and TRBJ2-3; unclear D gene. This CDR3 spans 14 amino acids. V lost 1 base to trimming and J lost 7 bases, with 12 bases between them. The germline V gene has CDR1 LNHNV and CDR2 YYDKDF (reference sequence). The CDR3 spells CATSRGADPNTQYF. In nucleotides, the CDR3 is TGTGCCACCAGCAGAGGGGCTGATCCGAATACGCAGTATTTT.

This clonotype was seen ten or more times. The rearrangement links TRBV15 to TRBJ2-7, with D possibly matching TRBD1 (6 bases). The germline gives CDR1 LNHNV, CDR2 YYDKDF (reference sequence). This CDR3 has 16 residues. Trimming took off 5 bases at V and 4 bases at J, with 21 bases between the two ends. The CDR3 DNA reads as TGTGCCACCAGCCGCCGGGACACGACGTTTGGTTACGAGCAGTACTTC. It specifies CATSRRDTTFGYEQYF. Drawing the rest from reference TRBV15 and TRBJ2-7, the complete variable domain is DAMVIQNPRYQVTQFGKPVTLSCSQTLNHNVMYWYQQKSSQAPKLLFHYYDKDFNNEADTPDNFQSRRPNTSFCFLDIRSPGLGDTAMYLCATSRRDTTFGYEQYFGPGTRLTVT.

At least ten counts were recorded for this clonotype. The rearrangement uses TRBV20-1 and TRBJ2-3; TRBD2 aligns across 10 bases. The CDR3 is made up of 16 amino acids. Germline V gene lookup returns CDR1 DFQATT and CDR2 SNEGSKA (reference sequence). V lost 7 bases, J lost 1 base, and 11 bases stayed unmatched. CDR3 residues: CSVKTWTSGRTDTQYF. The CDR3 DNA is TGCAGTGTTAAGACCTGGACTAGCGGACGCACAGATACGCAGTATTTT.